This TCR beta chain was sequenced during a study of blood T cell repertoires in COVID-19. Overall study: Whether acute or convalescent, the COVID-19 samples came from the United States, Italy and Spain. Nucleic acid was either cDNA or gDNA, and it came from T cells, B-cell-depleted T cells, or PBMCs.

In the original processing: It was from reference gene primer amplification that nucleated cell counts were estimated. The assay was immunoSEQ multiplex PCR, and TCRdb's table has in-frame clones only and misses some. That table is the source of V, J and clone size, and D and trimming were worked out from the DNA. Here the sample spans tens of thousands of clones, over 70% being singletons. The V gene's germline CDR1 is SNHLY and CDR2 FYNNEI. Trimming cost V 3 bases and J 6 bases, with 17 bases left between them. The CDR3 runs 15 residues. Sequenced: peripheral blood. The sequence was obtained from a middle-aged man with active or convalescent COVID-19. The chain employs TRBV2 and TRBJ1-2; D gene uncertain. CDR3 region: CASSDRRAEGNGYTF. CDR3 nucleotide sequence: TGTGCCAGCAGTGATAGGAGGGCAGAAGGAAATGGCTACACCTTC. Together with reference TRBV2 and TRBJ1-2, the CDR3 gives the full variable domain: EPEVTQTPSHQVTQMGQEVILRCVPISNHLYFYWYRQILGQKVEFLVSFYNNEISEKSEIFDDQFSVERPDGSNFTLKIRSTKLEDSAMYFCASSDRRAEGNGYTFGSGTRLTVV.